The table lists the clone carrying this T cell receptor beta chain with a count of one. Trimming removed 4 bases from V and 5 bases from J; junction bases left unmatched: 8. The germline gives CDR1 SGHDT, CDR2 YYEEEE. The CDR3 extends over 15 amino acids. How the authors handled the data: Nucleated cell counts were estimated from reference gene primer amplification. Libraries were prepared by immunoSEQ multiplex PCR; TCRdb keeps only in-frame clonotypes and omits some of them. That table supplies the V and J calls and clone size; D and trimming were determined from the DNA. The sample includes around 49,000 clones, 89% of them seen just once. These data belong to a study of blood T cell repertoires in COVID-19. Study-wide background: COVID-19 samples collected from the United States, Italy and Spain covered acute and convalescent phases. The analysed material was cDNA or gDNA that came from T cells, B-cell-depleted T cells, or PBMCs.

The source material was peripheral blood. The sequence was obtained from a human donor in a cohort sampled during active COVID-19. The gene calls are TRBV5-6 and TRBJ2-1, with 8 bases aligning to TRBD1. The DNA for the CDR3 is TGTGCCAGCAGCGCCGGGACAGGAAGCAACAATGAGCAGTTCTTC. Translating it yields CASSAGTGSNNEQFF.